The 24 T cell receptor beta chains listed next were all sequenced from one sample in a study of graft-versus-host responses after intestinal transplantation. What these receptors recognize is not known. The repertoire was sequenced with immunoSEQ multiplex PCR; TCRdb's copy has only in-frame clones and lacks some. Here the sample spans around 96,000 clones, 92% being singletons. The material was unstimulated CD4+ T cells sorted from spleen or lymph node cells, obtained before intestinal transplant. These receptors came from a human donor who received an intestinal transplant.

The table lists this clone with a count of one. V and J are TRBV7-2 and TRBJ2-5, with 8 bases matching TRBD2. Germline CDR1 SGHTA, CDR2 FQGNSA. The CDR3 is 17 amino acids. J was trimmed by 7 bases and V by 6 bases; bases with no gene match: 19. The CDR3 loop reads CASSLDGWAGGDGTQYF. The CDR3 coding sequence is TGTGCCAGCAGTCTAGACGGGTGGGCGGGGGGTGACGGGACCCAGTACTTC.

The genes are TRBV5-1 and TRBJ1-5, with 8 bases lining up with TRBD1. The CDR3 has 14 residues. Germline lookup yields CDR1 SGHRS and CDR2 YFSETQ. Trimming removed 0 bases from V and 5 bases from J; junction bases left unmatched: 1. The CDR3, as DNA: TGCGCCAGCAGCTTGGACAGGGGGGATCAGCCCCAGCATTTT. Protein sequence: CASSLDRGDQPQHF.

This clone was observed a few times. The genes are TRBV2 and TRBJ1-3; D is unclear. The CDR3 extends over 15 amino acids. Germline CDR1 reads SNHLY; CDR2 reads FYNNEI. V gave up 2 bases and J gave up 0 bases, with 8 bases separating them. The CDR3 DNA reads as TGTGCCAGCAGTGAACGCGCCGGCTCTGGAAACACCATATATTTT. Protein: CASSERAGSGNTIYF.

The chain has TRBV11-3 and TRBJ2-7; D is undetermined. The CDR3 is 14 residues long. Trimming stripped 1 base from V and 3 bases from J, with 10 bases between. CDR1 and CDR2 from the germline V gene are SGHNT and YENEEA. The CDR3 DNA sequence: TGTGCCAGCAGCTTAGCAGGCCACTTCTACGAGCAGTACTTC. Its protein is CASSLAGHFYEQYF. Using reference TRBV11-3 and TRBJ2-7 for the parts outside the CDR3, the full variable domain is EAGVVQSPRYKIIEKKQPVAFWCNPISGHNTLYWYLQNLGQGPELLIRYENEEAVDDSQLPKDRFSAERLKGVDSTLKIQPAELGDSAVYLCASSLAGHFYEQYFGPGTRLTVT.

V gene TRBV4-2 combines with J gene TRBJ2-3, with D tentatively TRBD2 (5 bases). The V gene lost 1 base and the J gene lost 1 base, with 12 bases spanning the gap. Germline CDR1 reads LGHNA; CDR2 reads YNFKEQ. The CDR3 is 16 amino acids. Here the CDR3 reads CASSQAGERRTDTQYF. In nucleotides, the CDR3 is TGTGCCAGCAGCCAAGCCGGGGAGCGGCGCACAGATACGCAGTATTTT.

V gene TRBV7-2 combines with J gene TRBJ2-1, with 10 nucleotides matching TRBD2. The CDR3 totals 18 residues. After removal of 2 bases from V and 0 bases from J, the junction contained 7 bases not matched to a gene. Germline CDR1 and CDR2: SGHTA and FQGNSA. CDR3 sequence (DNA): TGTGCCAGCAGCTTAAGAAATAGCGGGGGGTCCTCCTACAATGAGCAGTTCTTC. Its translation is CASSLRNSGGSSYNEQFF.

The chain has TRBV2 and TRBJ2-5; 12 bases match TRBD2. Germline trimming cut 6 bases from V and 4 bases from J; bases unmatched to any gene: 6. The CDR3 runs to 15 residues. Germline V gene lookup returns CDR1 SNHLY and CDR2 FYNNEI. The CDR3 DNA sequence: TGTGCCAGCAGACCTAGCGGGAGGGGAGGAGAGACCCAGTACTTC. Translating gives CASRPSGRGGETQYF.

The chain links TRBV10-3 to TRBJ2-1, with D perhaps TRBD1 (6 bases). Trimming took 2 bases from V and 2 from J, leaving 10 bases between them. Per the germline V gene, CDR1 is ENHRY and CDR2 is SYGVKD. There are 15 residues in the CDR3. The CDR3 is CAISEEQGTYNEQFF. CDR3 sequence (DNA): TGTGCCATCAGTGAGGAACAGGGTACCTACAATGAGCAGTTCTTC.

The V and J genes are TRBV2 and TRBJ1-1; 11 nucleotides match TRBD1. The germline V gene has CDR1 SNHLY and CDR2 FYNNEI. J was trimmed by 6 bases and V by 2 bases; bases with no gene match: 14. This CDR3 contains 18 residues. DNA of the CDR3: TGTGCCAGCAGTGAAAGGGACAGGGGGTTCTCTTTGAAGTCTGAAGCTTTCTTT. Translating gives CASSERDRGFSLKSEAFF.

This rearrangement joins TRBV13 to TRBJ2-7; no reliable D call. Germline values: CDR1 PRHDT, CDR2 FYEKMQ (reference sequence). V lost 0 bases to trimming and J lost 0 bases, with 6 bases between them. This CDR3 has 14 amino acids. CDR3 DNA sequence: TGTGCCAGCAGCTTAGGACATACCTCCTACGAGCAGTACTTC. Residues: CASSLGHTSYEQYF.

The CDR3 reads CASSLVPDTYGYTF. The CDR3, as DNA: TGCGCCAGCAGCTTGGTTCCGGACACGTATGGCTACACCTTC. This chain joins TRBV5-1 and TRBJ1-2; weak D call: TRBD1 (5 bases). This CDR3 has 14 amino acids. CDR1 is SGHRS, CDR2 YFSETQ, per germline. V lost 0 bases and J lost 5, with 11 bases in between.

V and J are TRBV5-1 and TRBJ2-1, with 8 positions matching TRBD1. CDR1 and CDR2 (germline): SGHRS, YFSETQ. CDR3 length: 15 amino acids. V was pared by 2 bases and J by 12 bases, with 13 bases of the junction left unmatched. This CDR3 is CASSFNQGASLGQFF. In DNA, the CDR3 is TGCGCCAGCAGCTTTAACCAGGGGGCTTCGCTCGGGCAGTTCTTC.

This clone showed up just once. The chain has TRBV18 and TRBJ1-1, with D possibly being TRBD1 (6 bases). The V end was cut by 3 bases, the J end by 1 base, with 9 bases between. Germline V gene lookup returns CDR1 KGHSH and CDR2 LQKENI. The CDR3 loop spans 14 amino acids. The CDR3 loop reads CASSPQTGNTEAFF. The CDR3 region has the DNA TGTGCCAGCTCACCCCAGACAGGGAACACTGAAGCTTTCTTT.

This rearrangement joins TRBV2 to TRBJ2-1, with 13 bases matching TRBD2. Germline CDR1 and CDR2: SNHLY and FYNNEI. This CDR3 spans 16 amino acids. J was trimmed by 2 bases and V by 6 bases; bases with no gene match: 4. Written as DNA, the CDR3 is TGTGCCAGCAGGACTAGCGGGGGGCCTCCCTACAATGAGCAGTTCTTC. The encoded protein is CASRTSGGPPYNEQFF. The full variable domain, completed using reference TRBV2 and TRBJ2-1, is EPEVTQTPSHQVTQMGQEVILRCVPISNHLYFYWYRQILGQKVEFLVSFYNNEISEKSEIFDDQFSVERPDGSNFTLKIRSTKLEDSAMYFCASRTSGGPPYNEQFFGPGTRLTVL.

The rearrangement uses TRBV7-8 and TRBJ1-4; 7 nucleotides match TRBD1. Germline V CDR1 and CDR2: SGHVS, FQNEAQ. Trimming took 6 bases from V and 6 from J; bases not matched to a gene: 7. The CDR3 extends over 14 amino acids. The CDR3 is CASSITGADEKLFF. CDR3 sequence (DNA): TGTGCCAGCAGTATAACAGGGGCCGATGAAAAACTGTTTTTT.

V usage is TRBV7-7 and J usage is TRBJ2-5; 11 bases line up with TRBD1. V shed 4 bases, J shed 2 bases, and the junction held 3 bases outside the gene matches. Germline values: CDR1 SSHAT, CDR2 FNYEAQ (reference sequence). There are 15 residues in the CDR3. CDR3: CASSSGTGGQETQYF. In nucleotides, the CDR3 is TGTGCCAGCAGCTCCGGGACAGGGGGTCAAGAGACCCAGTACTTC.

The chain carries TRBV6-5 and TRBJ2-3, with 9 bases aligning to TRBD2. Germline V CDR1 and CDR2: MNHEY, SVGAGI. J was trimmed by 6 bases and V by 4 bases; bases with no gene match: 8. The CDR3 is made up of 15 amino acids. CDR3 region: CASSSRRGGRDTQYF. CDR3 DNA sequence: TGTGCCAGCAGTTCACGGCGGGGGGGCCGGGATACGCAGTATTTT.

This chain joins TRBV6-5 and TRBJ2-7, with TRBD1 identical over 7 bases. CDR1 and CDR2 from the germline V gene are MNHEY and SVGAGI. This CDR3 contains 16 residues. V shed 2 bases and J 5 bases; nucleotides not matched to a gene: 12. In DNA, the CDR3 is TGTGCCAGCAGTTACGCCGCACAGGGGTATGACCACGAGCAGTACTTC. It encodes CASSYAAQGYDHEQYF.

CDR3 DNA: TGTGCCAGCAGTTCCTTAGCGGCCCAAGCAGGCAATGAGCAGTTCTTC. The encoded protein is CASSSLAAQAGNEQFF. The chain recombines TRBV28 with TRBJ2-1; a possible D gene is TRBD2 (6 bases). This CDR3 has 16 residues. From germline, CDR1 is MDHEN and CDR2 SYDVKM. The V and J ends lost 4 bases and 6 bases respectively, with 19 bases between them. Combining the CDR3 with reference TRBV28 and TRBJ2-1 gives the whole variable domain DVKVTQSSRYLVKRTGEKVFLECVQDMDHENMFWYRQDPGLGLRLIYFSYDVKMKEKGDIPEGYSVSREKKERFSLILESASTNQTSMYLCASSSLAAQAGNEQFFGPGTRLTVL.

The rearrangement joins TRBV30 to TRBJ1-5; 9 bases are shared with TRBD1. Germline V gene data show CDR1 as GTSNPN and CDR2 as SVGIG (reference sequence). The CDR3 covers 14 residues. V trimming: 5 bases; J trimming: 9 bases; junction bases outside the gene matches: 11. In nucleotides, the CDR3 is TGTGCCTGGGGGGGACAGGGCAATAGGCGGCCCCAGCATTTT. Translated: CAWGGQGNRRPQHF.

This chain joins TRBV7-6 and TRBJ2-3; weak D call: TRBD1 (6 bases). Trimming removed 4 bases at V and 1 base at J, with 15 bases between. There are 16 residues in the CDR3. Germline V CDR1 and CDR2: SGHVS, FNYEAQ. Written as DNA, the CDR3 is TGTGCCAGCAGCTCGTCCCGGGACACACGCACAGATACGCAGTATTTT. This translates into CASSSSRDTRTDTQYF.

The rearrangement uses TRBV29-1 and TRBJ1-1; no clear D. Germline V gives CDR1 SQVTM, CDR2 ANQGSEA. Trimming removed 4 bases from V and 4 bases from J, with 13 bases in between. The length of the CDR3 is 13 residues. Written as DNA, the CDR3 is TGCAGCGTTGGAGGGCAAAGTGGCACTGAAGCTTTCTTT. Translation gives CSVGGQSGTEAFF.

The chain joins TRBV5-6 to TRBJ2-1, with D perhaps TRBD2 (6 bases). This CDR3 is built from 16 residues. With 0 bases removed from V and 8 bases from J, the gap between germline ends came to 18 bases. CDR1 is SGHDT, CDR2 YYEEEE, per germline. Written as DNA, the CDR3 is TGTGCCAGCAGCTTGGGACTAGGAGTGGTTCGGCATGAGCAGTTCTTC. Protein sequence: CASSLGLGVVRHEQFF.

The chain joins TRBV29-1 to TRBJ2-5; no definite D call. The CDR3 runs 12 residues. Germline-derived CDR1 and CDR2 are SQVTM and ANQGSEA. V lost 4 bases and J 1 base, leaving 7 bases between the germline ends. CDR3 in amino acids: CSVADFQETQYF. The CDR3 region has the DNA TGCAGCGTTGCCGACTTCCAAGAGACCCAGTACTTC.